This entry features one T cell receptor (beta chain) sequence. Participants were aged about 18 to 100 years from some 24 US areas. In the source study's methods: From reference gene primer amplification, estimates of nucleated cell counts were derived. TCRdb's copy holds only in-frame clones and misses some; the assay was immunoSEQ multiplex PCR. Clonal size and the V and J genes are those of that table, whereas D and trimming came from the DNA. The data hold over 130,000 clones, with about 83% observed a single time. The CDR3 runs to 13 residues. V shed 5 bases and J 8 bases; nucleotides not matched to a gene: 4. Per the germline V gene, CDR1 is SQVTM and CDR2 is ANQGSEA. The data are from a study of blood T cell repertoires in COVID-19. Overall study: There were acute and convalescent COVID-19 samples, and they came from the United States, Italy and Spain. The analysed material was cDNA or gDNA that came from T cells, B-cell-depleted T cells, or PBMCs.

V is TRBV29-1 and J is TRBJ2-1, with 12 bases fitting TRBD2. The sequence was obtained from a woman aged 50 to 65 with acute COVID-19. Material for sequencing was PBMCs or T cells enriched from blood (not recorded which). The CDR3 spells CSVLTSGSDEQFF. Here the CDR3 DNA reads TGCAGCGTTTTGACTAGCGGGAGTGATGAGCAGTTCTTC.